These T cell receptor beta chains were read from a single sample in a study of CD8+CD57+ T cells in acquired aplastic anemia. TCRdb re-derived calls from the reads in MiXCR, one entry per CDR3 protein. The repertoire holds 200,000 to 250,000 distinct CDR3 sequences, with roughly two thirds as singletons. Input material: sorted CD4+, CD8+, or CD8+CD57+ T cells (not recorded which) from PBMCs. Receptors were obtained from a human donor with aplastic anemia. CDR3s include the opening cysteine and the closing phenylalanine or tryptophan. The D gene is left open where the match is weak. Not every row has a clone size; where given, it reads once, few, many or a size class.

CDR3 protein | J gene | clone size | CDR3 length | D gene | V gene
CASSSEGGPHSPLHF | TRBJ1-6 | . | 15 | . | TRBV7-3
CASSSTVNYGYTF | TRBJ1-2 | . | 13 | . | TRBV6-5
CSARDLLAGRTDMQYF | TRBJ2-3 | once | 16 | TRBD2 | TRBV20-1
CASSGLGGATQPQHF | TRBJ1-5 | . | 15 | TRBD1 | TRBV2
CASTPDRDNSPLHF | TRBJ1-6 | . | 14 | TRBD1 | TRBV5-1
CASSAADASYNEQFF | TRBJ2-1 | . | 15 | . | TRBV9
CASSLRGAGYEQYF | TRBJ2-7 | . | 14 | . | TRBV7-3
CASSLEAISFTEAFF | TRBJ1-1 | many | 15 | . | TRBV5-1
CSVDGEVTDTQYF | TRBJ2-3 | many | 13 | . | TRBV20-1
CASSQDRGDTQYF | TRBJ2-3 | . | 13 | . | TRBV4-2
CASSWGLKEKLFF | TRBJ1-4 | . | 13 | . | TRBV7-9
CASSPDFSEAVSDTQYF | TRBJ2-3 | few | 17 | . | TRBV19
CASSWATVPIEAFF | TRBJ1-1 | . | 14 | . | TRBV6-5
CASREDAEAFF | TRBJ1-1 | . | 11 | . | TRBV25-1
CASSTSRVLGETQYF | TRBJ2-5 | once | 15 | . | TRBV2
CASSADRTTNEKLFF | TRBJ1-4 | . | 15 | . | TRBV7-2
CASTPGQLYQETQYF | TRBJ2-5 | . | 15 | . | TRBV19
CASSLGQQNTEAFF | TRBJ1-1 | . | 14 | . | TRBV7-9
CASSIGLNTGELFF | TRBJ2-2 | . | 14 | . | TRBV19
CASSLPGVGSPLHF | TRBJ1-6 | . | 14 | . | TRBV7-8
CSARGSGGLETQYF | TRBJ2-5 | . | 14 | . | TRBV20-1
CATSKEPPTVTDTQYF | TRBJ2-3 | . | 16 | . | TRBV15
CASSESGLATYNEQFF | TRBJ2-1 | few | 16 | TRBD2 | TRBV2
CASGLANTYEQYF | TRBJ2-7 | few | 13 | TRBD2 | TRBV12-3/TRBV12-4
CASRGGPDTQYF | TRBJ2-3 | many | 12 | . | TRBV6-5